The 8 T cell receptor beta chains listed next were all sequenced from one sample in a study of PD-1 blockade in classical Hodgkin lymphoma. Only in-frame clones appear in the TCRdb table, and some are missing; sequencing was by immunoSEQ multiplex PCR. This table holds 89,000 or so clones, approximately 91% found once. After autologous stem cell transplantation all patients relapsed, and prior brentuximab vedotin exposure differed between cohorts. The source was peripheral blood mononuclear cells (PBMCs), collected before the second cycle of nivolumab. Source of these receptors: a human donor with classical Hodgkin lymphoma.

The CDR3: CASSPPGGQGAYEQYF. In DNA, the CDR3 is TGTGCCAGCAGCCCACCGGGGGGACAGGGGGCCTACGAGCAGTACTTC. The V call is TRBV9, the J call TRBJ2-7; 11 positions agree with TRBD1. The CDR3 covers 16 residues. V shed 4 bases, J shed 2 bases, and the junction held 8 bases outside the gene matches. CDR1 and CDR2 from the germline V gene are SGDLS and YYNGEE.

J is TRBJ2-1 and V is TRBV28; possibly TRBD2 for D (6 bases). The CDR3 length is 19 residues. Germline CDR1 and CDR2: MDHEN and SYDVKM. V was pared by 6 bases and J by 4 bases, with 28 bases between. CDR3 residues: CASRPGLFNRENEYNEQFF. CDR3 nucleotide sequence: TGTGCCAGCAGACCCGGGTTATTTAATCGGGAGAACGAATACAATGAGCAGTTCTTC.

J is TRBJ1-1 and V is TRBV2, with 9 nucleotides matching TRBD1. The CDR3 sequence is 17 residues long. The V segment lost 5 bases and the J segment 0 bases; nucleotides outside the gene matches: 10. CDR1 is SNHLY, CDR2 FYNNEI, per germline. The CDR3 DNA follows: TGTGCCAGCAGTTTACAGGGGGCTAGAAACATGAACACTGAAGCTTTCTTT. Amino acid sequence: CASSLQGARNMNTEAFF.

V usage is TRBV2 and J usage is TRBJ2-7; 10 nucleotides match TRBD2. The CDR3 loop spans 20 amino acids. CDR1 is SNHLY, CDR2 FYNNEI, per germline. V lost 6 bases and J lost 2; bases outside the gene matches: 22. The CDR3 loop is CASREASGASGSRRTYEQYF. CDR3 DNA: TGTGCCAGCAGGGAGGCCTCTGGGGCTAGCGGGAGTCGAAGGACCTACGAGCAGTACTTC.

This chain uses TRBV30 with TRBJ1-5, with TRBD1 matching over 7 bases. The CDR3 runs to 15 residues. Losses at the gene ends were 0 bases for V and 6 bases for J; bases not matched to a gene: 8. CDR1 and CDR2 (germline): GTSNPN, SVGIG (reference sequence). DNA of the CDR3: TGTGCCTGGAGTGTAAAGGGGGCGGGAAGTCAGCCCCAGCATTTT. Translating it yields CAWSVKGAGSQPQHF. Full variable domain (missing parts from reference TRBV30 and TRBJ1-5): SQTIHQWPATLVQPVGSPLSLECTVEGTSNPNLYWYRQAAGRGLQLLFYSVGIGQISSEVPQNLSASRPQDRQFILSSKKLLLSDSGFYLCAWSVKGAGSQPQHFGDGTRLSIL.

V usage is TRBV30 and J usage is TRBJ2-7, with TRBD1 identical over 7 bases. J gave up 5 bases and V 4 bases, and 2 bases lay outside the gene matches. Germline-derived CDR1 and CDR2 are GTSNPN and SVGIG (reference sequence). This CDR3 has 11 residues. The CDR3 region has the DNA TGTGCCTGGACCGACAGGGACGAGCAGTACTTC. Residues: CAWTDRDEQYF.

This clone was detected a few times. V usage is TRBV2 and J usage is TRBJ1-1; possible D gene TRBD1, 5 bases. The germline gives CDR1 SNHLY, CDR2 FYNNEI. Trimming took 3 bases from V and 6 from J, leaving 8 bases between them. The CDR3 has 12 amino acids. CDR3 region: CASSDQGPEAFF. The CDR3 DNA reads as TGTGCCAGCAGTGATCAGGGTCCTGAAGCTTTCTTT.

The V and J genes are TRBV5-6 and TRBJ1-2, with D possibly being TRBD1 (5 bases). Germline V CDR1 and CDR2: SGHDT, YYEEEE. The CDR3 runs 12 residues. The V end was cut by 6 bases, the J end by 6 bases, with 12 bases between. The CDR3 loop reads CASKDGGNGYTF. The CDR3, as DNA: TGTGCCAGCAAGGACGGGGGGAATGGCTACACCTTC.